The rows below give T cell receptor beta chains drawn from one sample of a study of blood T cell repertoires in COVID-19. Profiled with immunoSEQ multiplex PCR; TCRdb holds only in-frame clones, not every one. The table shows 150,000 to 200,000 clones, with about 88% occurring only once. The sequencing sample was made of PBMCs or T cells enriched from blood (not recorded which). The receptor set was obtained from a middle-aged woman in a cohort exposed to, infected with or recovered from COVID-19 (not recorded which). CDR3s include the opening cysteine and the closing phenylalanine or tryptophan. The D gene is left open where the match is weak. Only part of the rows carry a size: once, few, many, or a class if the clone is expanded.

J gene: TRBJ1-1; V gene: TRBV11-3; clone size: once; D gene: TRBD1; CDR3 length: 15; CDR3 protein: CASSLRDRGRSEAFF; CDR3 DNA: TGTGCCAGCAGCTTACGGGACAGGGGGCGAAGTGAAGCTTTCTTT
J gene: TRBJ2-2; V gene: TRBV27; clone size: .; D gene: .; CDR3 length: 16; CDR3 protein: CASSLWGGAGTGELFF; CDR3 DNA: TGTGCCAGCAGTTTATGGGGGGGCGCAGGCACCGGGGAGCTGTTTTTT
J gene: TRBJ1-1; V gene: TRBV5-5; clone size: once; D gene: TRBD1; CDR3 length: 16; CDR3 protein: CASSGGQGAMNTEAFF; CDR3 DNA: TGTGCCAGCAGTGGCGGGCAGGGGGCCATGAACACTGAAGCTTTCTTT
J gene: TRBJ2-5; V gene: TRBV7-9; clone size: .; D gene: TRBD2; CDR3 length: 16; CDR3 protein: CASSYEAGGTQETQYF; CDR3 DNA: TGTGCCAGCAGCTATGAAGCGGGGGGCACCCAAGAGACCCAGTACTTC
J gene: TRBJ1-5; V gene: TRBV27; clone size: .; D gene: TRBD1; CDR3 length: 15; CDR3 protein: CASSLGQGFNQPQHF; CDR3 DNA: TGTGCCAGCAGTTTGGGACAGGGATTCAATCAGCCCCAGCATTTT
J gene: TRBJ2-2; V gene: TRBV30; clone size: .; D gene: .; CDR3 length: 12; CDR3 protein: CAWSVDTGELFF; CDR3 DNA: TGTGCCTGGAGTGTCGACACCGGGGAGCTGTTTTTT
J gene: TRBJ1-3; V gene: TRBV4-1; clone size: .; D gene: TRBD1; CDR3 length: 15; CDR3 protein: CASRRGTSSGNTIYF; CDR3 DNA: TGCGCCAGCCGCAGGGGGACCAGCTCTGGAAACACCATATATTTT
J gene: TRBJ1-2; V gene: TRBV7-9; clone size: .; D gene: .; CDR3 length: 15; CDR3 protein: CASSLLPGVNYGYTF; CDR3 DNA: TGTGCCAGCAGCTTGTTGCCCGGGGTGAACTATGGCTACACCTTC
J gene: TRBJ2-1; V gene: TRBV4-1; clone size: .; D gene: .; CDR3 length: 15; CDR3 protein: CASSQAVGSYNEQFF; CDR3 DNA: TGCGCCAGCAGCCAAGCGGTCGGTTCCTACAATGAGCAGTTCTTC
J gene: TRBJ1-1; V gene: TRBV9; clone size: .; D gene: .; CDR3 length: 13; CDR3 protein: CASSRTRNTEAFF; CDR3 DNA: TGTGCCAGCAGTCGCACACGGAACACTGAAGCTTTCTTT
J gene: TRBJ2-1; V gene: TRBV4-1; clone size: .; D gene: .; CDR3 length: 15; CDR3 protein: CASSQAGWVDNEQFF; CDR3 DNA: TGCGCCAGCAGCCAAGCGGGGTGGGTGGACAATGAGCAGTTCTTC
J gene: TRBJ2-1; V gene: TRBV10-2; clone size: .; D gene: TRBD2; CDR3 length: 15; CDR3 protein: CASHVDNGGADEQFF; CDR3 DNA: TGCGCCAGCCACGTGGATAACGGGGGGGCGGATGAGCAGTTCTTC
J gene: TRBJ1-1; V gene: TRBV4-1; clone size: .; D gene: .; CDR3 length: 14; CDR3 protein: CASSQGLTGTEAFF; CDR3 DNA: TGCGCCAGCAGCCAAGGTCTTACGGGGACTGAAGCTTTCTTT
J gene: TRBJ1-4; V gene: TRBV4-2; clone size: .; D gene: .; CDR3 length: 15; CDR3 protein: CASSLATGRGEKLFF; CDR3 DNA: TGTGCCAGCAGCCTCGCCACAGGGAGGGGTGAAAAACTGTTTTTT
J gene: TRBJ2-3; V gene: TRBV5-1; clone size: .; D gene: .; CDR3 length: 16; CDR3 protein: CASSRPGSEDADTQYF; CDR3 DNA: TGCGCCAGCAGCCGACCGGGGTCGGAAGACGCAGATACGCAGTATTTT
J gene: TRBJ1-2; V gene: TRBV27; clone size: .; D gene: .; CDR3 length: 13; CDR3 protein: CASSPSGNYGYTF; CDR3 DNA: TGTGCCAGCAGCCCAAGCGGTAACTATGGCTACACCTTC
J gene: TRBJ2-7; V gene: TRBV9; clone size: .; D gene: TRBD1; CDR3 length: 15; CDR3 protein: CASSVGGTGHYEQYF; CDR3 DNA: TGTGCCAGCAGCGTAGGAGGGACAGGACACTACGAGCAGTACTTC
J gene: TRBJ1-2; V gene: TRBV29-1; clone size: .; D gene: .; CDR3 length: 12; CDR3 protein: CSVVVGNYGYTF; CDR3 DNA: TGCAGCGTTGTGGTCGGGAACTATGGCTACACCTTC
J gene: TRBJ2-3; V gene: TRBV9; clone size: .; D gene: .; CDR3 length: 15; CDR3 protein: CASSVVGTGTDTQYF; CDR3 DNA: TGTGCCAGCAGCGTAGTGGGGACTGGCACAGATACGCAGTATTTT
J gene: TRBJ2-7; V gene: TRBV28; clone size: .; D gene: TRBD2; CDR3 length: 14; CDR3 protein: CASSSPGLGYEQYF; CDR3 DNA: TGTGCCAGCAGTTCTCCGGGACTAGGCTACGAGCAGTACTTC
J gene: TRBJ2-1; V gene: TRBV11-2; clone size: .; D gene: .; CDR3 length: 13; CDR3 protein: CASSLGLNNEQFF; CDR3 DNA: TGTGCCAGCAGCTTAGGACTCAACAATGAGCAGTTCTTC
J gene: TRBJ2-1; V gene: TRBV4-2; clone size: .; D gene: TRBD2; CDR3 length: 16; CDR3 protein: CASSQRLAGGYNEQFF; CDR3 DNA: TGTGCCAGCAGCCAGAGGCTAGCGGGAGGCTACAATGAGCAGTTCTTC
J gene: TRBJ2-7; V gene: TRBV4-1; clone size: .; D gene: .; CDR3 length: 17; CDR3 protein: CASSHDPTIQAVDEQYF; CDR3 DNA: TGCGCCAGCAGCCACGATCCCACAATACAGGCCGTGGACGAGCAGTACTTC
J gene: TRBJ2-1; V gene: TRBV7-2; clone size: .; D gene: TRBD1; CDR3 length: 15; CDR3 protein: CASSLTGEPYNEQFF; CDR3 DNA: TGTGCCAGCAGCTTGACAGGGGAACCCTACAATGAGCAGTTCTTC
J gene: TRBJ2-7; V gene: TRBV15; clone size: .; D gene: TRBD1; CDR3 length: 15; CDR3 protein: CATSTRTGERYEQYF; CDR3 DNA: TGTGCCACCAGCACCCGGACAGGGGAAAGGTACGAGCAGTACTTC